The 3 T cell receptor beta chains given below trace back to one sample, sequenced in a study of OX40 agonist ivuxolimab in advanced cancers. Libraries were prepared by immunoSEQ multiplex PCR; TCRdb keeps only in-frame clonotypes and omits some of them. The sample carries tens of thousands of clones, approximately 83% recorded once. The sequencing used CD4+ or CD8+ T cells sorted from blood, collected in a trial of the OX40 agonist ivuxolimab. The source is an adult with an advanced solid tumor such as melanoma, head and neck, liver or kidney cancer.

V is TRBV5-5 and J is TRBJ2-7; D tentatively reads TRBD1 or TRBD2 (5 bases each). This CDR3 has 13 amino acids. The germline V gene has CDR1 SGHKS and CDR2 YYEKEE (reference sequence). V was cut by 0 bases and J by 3 bases, with 7 bases left in between. CDR3 in DNA: TGTGCCAGCAGCTTGGGGGGGATCTACGAGCAGTACTTC. Its protein is CASSLGGIYEQYF.

This rearrangement joins TRBV19 to TRBJ2-4; possible D gene TRBD2, 5 bases. V was cut by 7 bases and J by 1 base, with 17 bases left in between. Germline CDR1 reads LNHDA; CDR2 reads SQIVND (reference sequence). The CDR3 sequence is 16 residues long. The CDR3 DNA reads TGTGCCAGTAACCCGACATCGAGGAGGGCCAAAAACATTCAGTACTTC. It codes for CASNPTSRRAKNIQYF.

The rearrangement links TRBV7-9 to TRBJ2-1; D is unclear. CDR3 length: 16 residues. Germline V CDR1 and CDR2: SEHNR, FQNEAQ (reference sequence). Trimming removed 4 bases from V and 8 bases from J, with 21 bases in between. The chain's CDR3 is CASSSLRASRIDEQFF. The CDR3 DNA reads as TGTGCCAGCAGCTCCCTACGGGCTAGTCGGATCGATGAGCAGTTCTTC.